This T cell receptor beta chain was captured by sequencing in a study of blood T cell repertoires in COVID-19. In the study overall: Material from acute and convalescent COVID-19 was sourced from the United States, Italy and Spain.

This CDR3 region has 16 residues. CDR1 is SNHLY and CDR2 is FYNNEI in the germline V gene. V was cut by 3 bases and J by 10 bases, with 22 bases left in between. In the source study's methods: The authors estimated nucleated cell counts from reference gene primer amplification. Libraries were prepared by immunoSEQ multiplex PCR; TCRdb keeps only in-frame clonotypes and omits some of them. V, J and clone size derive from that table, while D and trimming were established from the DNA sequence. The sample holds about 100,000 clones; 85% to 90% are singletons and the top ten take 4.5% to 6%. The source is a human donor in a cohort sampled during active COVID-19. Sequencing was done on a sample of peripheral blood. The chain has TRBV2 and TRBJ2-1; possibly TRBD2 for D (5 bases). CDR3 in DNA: TGTGCCAGCAGTGAGTTAAGGTGGGATGTTTCGGGAGAGCAGTTCTTC. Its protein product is CASSELRWDVSGEQFF.